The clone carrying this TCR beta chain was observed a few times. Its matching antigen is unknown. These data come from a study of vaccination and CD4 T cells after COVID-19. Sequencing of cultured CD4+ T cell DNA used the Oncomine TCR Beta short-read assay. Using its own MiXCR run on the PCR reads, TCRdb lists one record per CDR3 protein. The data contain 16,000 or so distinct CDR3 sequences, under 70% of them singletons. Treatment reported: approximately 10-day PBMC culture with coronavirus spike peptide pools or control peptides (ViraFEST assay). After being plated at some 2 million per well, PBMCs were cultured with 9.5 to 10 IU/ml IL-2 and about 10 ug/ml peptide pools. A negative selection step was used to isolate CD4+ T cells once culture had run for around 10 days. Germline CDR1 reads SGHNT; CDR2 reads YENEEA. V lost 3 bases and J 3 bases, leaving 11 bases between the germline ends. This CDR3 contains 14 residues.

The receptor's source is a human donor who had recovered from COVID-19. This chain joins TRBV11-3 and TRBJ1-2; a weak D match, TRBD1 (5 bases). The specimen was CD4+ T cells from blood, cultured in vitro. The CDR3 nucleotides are TGTGCCAGCAGCTTCGGCCAGGGTGACTATGGCTACACCTTC. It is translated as CASSFGQGDYGYTF.